This TCR beta chain appears in the sequencing data of a study of shared clonotypes between healthy human individuals. Division of CD4+ cells produced a CD45RA+ naive subset and a CD45RA-negative memory subset. Overall study results and limits: What rarefaction showed was incomplete sorted-subset sequencing despite large depth.

This clone was counted between two and nine times. Its antigen is not known. In the same sample, other DNA sequences code for this CDR3. The table came from immunoSEQ multiplex PCR; TCRdb's copy has only in-frame clones and leaves some out. The sample yields 2 million to 3 million clones, roughly nine tenths seen once. Sequenced input: naive CD4+ T cells sorted from blood. Subset noted: CD45RA+ positively selected. This sequence was found in a man aged 18 to 35 in good health.

The CDR3 coding sequence is TGTGCCAGCAGCCCATACTCTGGAAACACCATATATTTT. This gives the protein CASSPYSGNTIYF. The chain has TRBV6-5 and TRBJ1-3; no definite D call. Germline V gene data show CDR1 as MNHEY and CDR2 as SVGAGI. This CDR3 has 13 amino acids. V lost 6 bases and J lost 0, with 6 bases in between.